What follows is one T cell receptor (beta chain) and its context. The specificity of this receptor is unknown. One base away there is no much larger clone; base qualities are not given. The immunoSEQ Assay, a bias-controlled multiplex PCR, was used to amplify TCRbeta CDR3 regions from genomic DNA. Processing in the source paper ran as follows. Nucleated cell counts per sample were estimated from amplification of reference gene primers within the assay. To quantify the absolute abundance of each unique TCRbeta CDR3 rearrangement, sequence reads were collapsed and filtered. Productive Simpson clonality was computed per sample as the square root of Simpson's diversity index over productive rearrangements. Drawn from immuneACCESS, this table holds only the in-frame rearrangements with V and J called that TCRdb kept. Clones are partly lost; checked studies trace under half to an unresolved V gene and leave the rest unexplained. D and trimming come from the DNA, and the V and J calls and clone size come from that table. The sample profile shows 110,000 or so clones; 80% to 90% of them were found once. The top ten constitute roughly a tenth of the sample.

Collaborating institutions collected whole blood in K2EDTA tubes following their own protocols. For TCRbeta analysis, collaborator samples were shipped as frozen whole blood, as isolated PBMCs, or as DNA extracted from either sample type. The germline V end is reduced by 4 bases and the J end by 1 base; junction bases left unmatched: 8. The CDR3 measures 17 amino acids from cysteine to phenylalanine. Only CDR3 DNA remains: 51 bases, in frame from the first base. Via the germline V gene, CDR1 is SGHRS and CDR2 YFSETQ. The data belong to a study of blood T cell repertoires in COVID-19 (dated by TCRdb to about 2020). About the study as a whole: The collaborator samples originated in the United States, Italy and Spain and spanned the acute and convalescent phases of COVID-19. The material from the prospective study consisted of cDNA or gDNA derived from T cells, B-cell-depleted T cells, or PBMCs. The dataset comprised deeply sampled blood TCRbeta repertoires from subjects exposed to, actively infected with, or recovered from COVID-19. A freely available public database, intended as a resource for researchers studying the immune response to SARS-CoV-2, is where the repertoires were released. Samples came from the ongoing ImmuneRACE study (first 160 participants) plus 1,254 subjects from 6 global collaborators. The sample metadata nearly always contained a de-identified subject ID, COVID-19 status, age in years and sex. Where available, HLA class I and class II types were taken from metadata supplied by the sample provider and were not determined by assay-based typing. Paper-wide results and their limitations: Clinical and demographic metadata were provided uncurated, with the amount varying by source and participant.

The rearrangement joined TRBV5-1 to TRBJ2-5, with 12 bases in between that match TRBD1. This TCR was sampled from a woman in her seventies with acute or convalescent COVID-19. Sequencing input: peripheral blood. The sequenced DNA: TGCGCCAGCAGCAGATCAGGGACAGGGGGCTCCCAAGAGACCCAGTACTTC. This gives the protein CASSRSGTGGSQETQYF.